A selection of T cell receptor beta chains follows, all from one sample in a study of CD8 T cells in Susac syndrome. TCRdb itself ran the immunoSEQ multiplex PCR reads through MiXCR, one entry per CDR3 protein. The repertoire has some 50,000 distinct CDR3 sequences, more than 85% of them found once; the top ten carry 0.75%. Sequencing used CD8+ T cells from PBMCs. These TCRs come from a human donor with Susac syndrome. Both conserved end residues are part of each CDR3.

V	J	CDR3
TRBV13	TRBJ2-7	CASSHRATSYEQYF
TRBV7-2	TRBJ1-1	CASSLNSGLNTEAFF
TRBV6-5	TRBJ1-2	CASSQTQGDYGYTF
TRBV5-6	TRBJ2-4	CASNGLENIQYF
TRBV27	TRBJ2-6	CASSFWESGANVLTF
TRBV13	TRBJ2-3	CASSLPSGGQDTQYF
TRBV10-3	TRBJ2-5	CAISEWAMKETQYF
TRBV30	TRBJ1-1	CAWSVTATEAFF
TRBV9	TRBJ2-7	CASSDRDSRHEQYF
TRBV7-3	TRBJ2-7	CASSSTLSYEQYF
TRBV5-6	TRBJ2-1	CASSLGFEQFF
TRBV7-7	TRBJ2-3	CASSLRTGSTDTQYF
TRBV12-5	TRBJ2-5	CASGFGQPSQYF
TRBV5-6	TRBJ2-3	CASSLGHDTQYF
TRBV12-5	TRBJ1-5	CASGFGQPQHF